Shown below are 28 T cell receptor beta chains from a single sample sequenced in a study of T cells in Graves' hyperthyroidism and ophthalmopathy. Amplified TCR beta CDR3 regions came from RNA transcripts. The HTBI primer set drove a first-round RT-PCR of the TCR CDR3. TCRdb ran MiXCR on the multiplex PCR reads and lists one entry per CDR3 protein. Of approximately 410,000 distinct CDR3 sequences in the sample, roughly 13% were seen once. The source material was blood. These receptors were collected from a woman between 18 and 29 years old with Graves' hyperthyroidism.

This clonotype has only a few counts. The J gene is TRBJ1-1, the V gene TRBV29-1; D is ambiguous. From germline, CDR1 is SQVTM and CDR2 ANQGSEA. V was shortened by 3 bases and J by 5 bases, with 4 bases between the two germline ends. The CDR3 extends over 10 amino acids. CDR3 DNA: TGCAGCGTTGAGACGACTGAAGCTTTCTTT. Translation: CSVETTEAFF.

This clonotype was picked up many times. The chain has TRBV11-2 and TRBJ2-2, with D perhaps matching TRBD1 or TRBD2 (5 bases each). Trimming removed 6 bases from V and 4 bases from J, with 15 bases in between. Germline loops: CDR1 SGHAT, CDR2 FQNNGV. This CDR3 is 15 amino acids long. The CDR3 DNA reads TGTGCCAGCAGTCCTACGGGACGTTCCACCGGGGAGCTGTTTTTT. As protein: CASSPTGRSTGELFF. Supplemented by reference TRBV11-2 and TRBJ2-2, the full variable domain reads EAGVAQSPRYKIIEKRQSVAFWCNPISGHATLYWYQQILGQGPKLLIQFQNNGVVDDSQLPKDRFSAERLKGVDSTLKIQPAKLEDSAVYLCASSPTGRSTGELFFGEGSRLTVL.

Only a few counts were recorded for this clonotype. The germline gene is not matched at one end of the junction; a read error may be the cause. The chain combines TRBV11-1 with TRBJ2-2, with unresolved D. There are 13 residues in the CDR3. From germline, CDR1 is SGHAT and CDR2 FQDESV (reference sequence). The CDR3 is CAGSLMRTGELFF. The CDR3 bases are TGTGCCGGCAGCTTAATGAGGACCGGGGAGCTGTTTTTT.

The chain is built from TRBV20-1 and TRBJ1-2; a possible D gene is TRBD1 (5 bases). Germline V CDR1 and CDR2: DFQATT, SNEGSKA (reference sequence). V was clipped by 1 base and J by 7 bases, with 22 bases between them. This CDR3 has 16 amino acids. The CDR3 DNA reads TGCAGTGCTAGAGGCGATTCGGGACGCTTGAAGGGTGGCTACACCTTC. It translates to CSARGDSGRLKGGYTF.

V is TRBV6-5 and J is TRBJ2-2; no clear D gene. Per the germline V gene, CDR1 is MNHEY and CDR2 is SVGAGI. CDR3 length equals 15 residues. Between the trimmed V and J ends, which lost 0 bases and 3 bases, there was a span of 8 bases. CDR3 sequence (DNA): TGTGCCAGCAGTTACTCGACTTTGGACACCGGGGAGCTGTTTTTT. This sequence encodes CASSYSTLDTGELFF.

The chain has TRBV5-1 and TRBJ2-1; D may be TRBD2 (6 bases). Trimming stripped 4 bases from V and 5 bases from J, with 13 bases between. Germline CDR1 and CDR2: SGHRS and YFSETQ. CDR3 length: 14 amino acids. CDR3 nucleotide sequence: TGCGCCAGCAGCAGGGGCCGGGAGAACAATGAGCAGTTCTTC. It yields the protein CASSRGRENNEQFF.

This clonotype has ten or more counts. The J gene is TRBJ2-1, the V gene TRBV13, with TRBD2 matching 13 bases. Germline V gene data show CDR1 as PRHDT and CDR2 as FYEKMQ (reference sequence). This CDR3 is 17 amino acids long. J gave up 8 bases and V 2 bases, and 9 bases lay outside the gene matches. The CDR3 bases are TGTGCCAGCAGCTTATCCACTAGCGGGAGGGATAGAGATGAGCAGTTCTTC. Amino acids: CASSLSTSGRDRDEQFF. The full variable domain, rest sourced from reference TRBV13 and TRBJ2-1, is AAGVIQSPRHLIKEKRETATLKCYPIPRHDTVYWYQQGPGQDPQFLISFYEKMQSDKGSIPDRFSAQQFSDYHSELNMSSLELGDSALYFCASSLSTSGRDRDEQFFGPGTRLTVL.

This clonotype was counted at least ten times. This sequence joins TRBV29-1 and TRBJ2-3; 7 positions match TRBD1. The CDR3 has 13 amino acids. Per the germline V gene, CDR1 is SQVTM and CDR2 is ANQGSEA. The V and J ends lost 3 bases and 5 bases, in that order; junction bases with no gene match: 5. CDR3 sequence reads: CSVEEGGGDTQYF. The CDR3 DNA reads as TGCAGCGTTGAGGAAGGGGGCGGAGATACGCAGTATTTT.

This clonotype occurred many times. This rearrangement joins TRBV5-1 to TRBJ2-7, with D hard to call. Germline V gives CDR1 SGHRS, CDR2 YFSETQ. This CDR3 region has 14 residues. V gave up 0 bases and J gave up 2 bases, with 9 bases separating them. The CDR3: CASSLEGLTYEQYF. The CDR3 nucleotides are TGCGCCAGCAGCTTGGAAGGCCTTACCTACGAGCAGTACTTC.

The table lists this clonotype with a few counts. This sequence joins TRBV28 and TRBJ1-6, with D unclear. Germline V gene lookup returns CDR1 MDHEN and CDR2 SYDVKM. CDR3 length: 14 residues. V was clipped by 3 bases and J by 6 bases, with 9 bases between them. CDR3 residues: CASSFPGPNSPLHF. The CDR3 bases are TGTGCCAGCAGTTTCCCCGGACCTAATTCACCCCTCCACTTT.

The gene calls are TRBV11-1 and TRBJ2-3; a weak D match, TRBD2 (5 bases). Germline assignment: CDR1 SGHAT and CDR2 FQDESV (reference sequence). The CDR3 is 13 residues long. With 7 bases removed from V and 3 bases from J, the gap between germline ends came to 11 bases. The DNA of the CDR3 is TGTGCCAGCAACGACCGCGGGACAGATACGCAGTATTTT. The encoded protein is CASNDRGTDTQYF.

There are many counts of this clonotype. The rearrangement links TRBV3-1 to TRBJ2-1, with D possibly being TRBD2 (7 bases). Germline assignment: CDR1 LGHDT and CDR2 YNNKEL (reference sequence). This CDR3 is 14 amino acids long. V dropped 1 base and J dropped 7 bases, with 11 bases sitting between them. Here the CDR3 DNA reads TGTGCCAGCAGCCAAGGGACAGCGGGGAATGAGCAGTTCTTC. It yields the protein CASSQGTAGNEQFF.

This clonotype was detected ten times or more. This sequence joins TRBV5-4 and TRBJ1-2; 7 bases line up with TRBD1. V dropped 4 bases and J dropped 8; count of bases not matched to a gene: 11. CDR1 and CDR2 from the germline V gene are SGHNT and YYREEE (reference sequence). The CDR3 has 14 residues. CDR3 loop: CASSRDRDAGGYTF. The CDR3 coding sequence is TGTGCCAGCAGCCGAGACAGGGACGCCGGAGGCTACACCTTC.

This clonotype was found a few times. Sequence at one end of the junction differs from germline and may be a read error. The V gene is TRBV5-4, the J gene TRBJ2-2; D may be TRBD2 (5 bases). Germline CDR1 is SGHNT and CDR2 is YYREEE (reference sequence). The CDR3 is made up of 12 amino acids. CDR3 nucleotide sequence: TGTGCCAGCAGCTTGGATGACGGGGTGCTGTTTTTT. This encodes CASSLDDGVLFF.

The rearrangement joins TRBV3-1 to TRBJ1-2; D possibly corresponds to TRBD1 (6 bases). The CDR3 sequence is 16 residues long. Germline CDR1 and CDR2: LGHDT and YNNKEL (reference sequence). Deletions cut 0 bases from V and 8 bases from J, with 19 bases between. CDR3: CASSQERIRAGDGYTF. The DNA of the CDR3 is TGTGCCAGCAGCCAAGAAAGGATCCGCGCAGGGGACGGCTACACCTTC.

In its sample, this clonotype was seen many times. The gene calls are TRBV30 and TRBJ1-6; D is possibly TRBD1 (6 bases). V lost 5 bases and J lost 7, with 12 bases in between. Germline-derived CDR1 and CDR2 are GTSNPN and SVGIG (reference sequence). This CDR3 is 13 amino acids long. This CDR3 reads CAWATGLNSPLHF. Written as DNA, the CDR3 is TGTGCCTGGGCGACAGGACTAAATTCACCCCTCCACTTT.

This clonotype was recorded at least ten times. The rearrangement links TRBV2 to TRBJ1-5; 9 bases line up with TRBD1. This CDR3 has 14 residues. Germline V gene data show CDR1 as SNHLY and CDR2 as FYNNEI. Losses at the gene ends were 10 bases for V and 4 bases for J; bases not matched to a gene: 8. The CDR3 here is CATKQGAGNQPQHF. The DNA of the CDR3 is TGTGCCACTAAACAGGGGGCTGGGAATCAGCCCCAGCATTTT.

The DNA for the CDR3 is TGTGCCAGCTCACCCGGGACCCAATCCTACGAGCAGTACTTC. Its protein is CASSPGTQSYEQYF. The genes are TRBV9 and TRBJ2-7; D possibly matches TRBD1 or TRBD2 (5 bases each). Trimming took off 7 bases at V and 1 base at J, with 15 bases between the two ends. This CDR3 has 14 amino acids. CDR1 and CDR2 (germline): SGDLS, YYNGEE.

This clonotype was recorded at least ten times. The rearrangement uses TRBV19 and TRBJ2-1; 14 bases are a match to TRBD2. Trimming removed 0 bases from V and 7 bases from J; junction bases left unmatched: 8. This CDR3 has 18 amino acids. Germline-derived CDR1 and CDR2 are LNHDA and SQIVND (reference sequence). CDR3 loop: CASSIDLRLAGGSNEQFF. The DNA for the CDR3 is TGTGCCAGTAGTATAGATCTAAGACTAGCGGGAGGGTCGAATGAGCAGTTCTTC.

The CDR3 region has the DNA TGTGCCAGCAGCCTTGGGACTAGCGGGAAGTATGAGCAGTTCTTC. It codes for CASSLGTSGKYEQFF. The chain links TRBV5-4 to TRBJ2-1, with 13 nucleotides matching TRBD2. This CDR3 is 15 amino acids long. V dropped 4 bases and J dropped 8; count of bases not matched to a gene: 6. Germline CDR1 reads SGHNT; CDR2 reads YYREEE (reference sequence).

DNA of the CDR3: TGTGCCAGCAGCGATAGACAGAACTACGAGCAGTACTTC. Amino acid sequence: CASSDRQNYEQYF. This rearrangement joins TRBV2 to TRBJ2-7; a possible D gene is TRBD1 (5 bases). Trimming removed 6 bases at V and 3 bases at J, with 12 bases between. The CDR3 sequence is 13 residues long. Germline lookup yields CDR1 SNHLY and CDR2 FYNNEI.

The genes are TRBV19 and TRBJ2-2; D possibly corresponds to TRBD1 (5 bases). The CDR3 is 12 amino acids. Germline-derived CDR1 and CDR2 are LNHDA and SQIVND (reference sequence). V dropped 7 bases and J dropped 5 bases, with 8 bases sitting between them. The DNA for the CDR3 is TGTGCCAGTACCCAGGGAACCGGGGAGCTGTTTTTT. This gives the protein CASTQGTGELFF. Combining the CDR3 with reference TRBV19 and TRBJ2-2 gives the whole variable domain DGGITQSPKYLFRKEGQNVTLSCEQNLNHDAMYWYRQDPGQGLRLIYYSQIVNDFQKGDIAEGYSVSREKKESFPLTVTSAQKNPTAFYLCASTQGTGELFFGEGSRLTVL.

This clonotype was seen ten or more times. This chain links TRBV28 with TRBJ1-4, with 10 bases lining up with TRBD1. Trimming cost V 6 bases and J 7 bases; bases outside gene matches: 11. The CDR3 covers 16 residues. Germline loops: CDR1 MDHEN, CDR2 SYDVKM. CDR3 region: CASSSPPGQGSEKLFF. CDR3 DNA: TGTGCCAGCAGCTCCCCTCCGGGACAGGGGAGTGAAAAACTGTTTTTT.

Many counts were recorded for this clonotype. The chain joins TRBV7-9 to TRBJ2-5, with D unclear. The V gene's germline CDR1 is SEHNR and CDR2 FQNEAQ (reference sequence). V was shortened by 5 bases and J by 5 bases, with 18 bases between the two germline ends. CDR3 length equals 15 residues. The CDR3 region is CASSPSVAGSETQYF. In DNA, the CDR3 is TGTGCCAGCAGCCCCTCGGTAGCTGGGTCGGAGACCCAGTACTTC.

This clonotype was found many times. The gene calls are TRBV5-1 and TRBJ2-7; 11 nucleotides agree with TRBD1. This CDR3 is 14 amino acids long. After removal of 0 bases from V and 6 bases from J, the junction contained 2 bases not matched to a gene. Germline V lookup: CDR1 SGHRS, CDR2 YFSETQ. CDR3 amino acids: CASSLEGTGGEQYF. The CDR3 nucleotides read TGCGCCAGCAGCTTGGAAGGGACAGGGGGCGAGCAGTACTTC.

This clonotype was seen at least ten times. The gene calls are TRBV5-1 and TRBJ2-7; 9 positions match TRBD1. Germline V lookup: CDR1 SGHRS, CDR2 YFSETQ. The V segment lost 5 bases and the J segment 6 bases; nucleotides outside the gene matches: 3. The length of the CDR3 is 12 residues. In DNA, the CDR3 is TGCGCCAGCAGACAGACAGGGGGCGAGCAGTACTTC. Protein: CASRQTGGEQYF. The full variable domain, completed using reference TRBV5-1 and TRBJ2-7, is KAGVTQTPRYLIKTRGQQVTLSCSPISGHRSVSWYQQTPGQGLQFLFEYFSETQRNKGNFPGRFSGRQFSNSRSEMNVSTLELGDSALYLCASRQTGGEQYFGPGTRLTVT.

This clonotype was counted ten times or more. CDR3 bases: TGCGCCAGCAGCCCCGGACTAGCGGGAGGATCCAGGGAGCTGTTTTTT. Its protein product is CASSPGLAGGSRELFF. The rearrangement joins TRBV5-1 to TRBJ2-2, with 14 positions matching TRBD2. CDR1 SGHRS and CDR2 YFSETQ come from the germline V gene. There are 16 residues in the CDR3. V gave up 4 bases and J gave up 9 bases; unmatched junction bases: 8.

This clonotype was counted many times. The chain joins TRBV5-1 to TRBJ2-3, with D possibly TRBD2 on 6 matching bases. Germline V lookup: CDR1 SGHRS, CDR2 YFSETQ. The CDR3 extends over 16 amino acids. V shed 1 base and J shed 2 bases, with 14 bases lying between them. CDR3 in amino acids: CASSLLIAGPTDTQYF. CDR3 DNA: TGCGCCAGCAGCTTGTTGATTGCGGGACCCACAGATACGCAGTATTTT. Full variable domain (rest looked up from reference TRBV5-1 and TRBJ2-3): KAGVTQTPRYLIKTRGQQVTLSCSPISGHRSVSWYQQTPGQGLQFLFEYFSETQRNKGNFPGRFSGRQFSNSRSEMNVSTLELGDSALYLCASSLLIAGPTDTQYFGPGTRLTVL.